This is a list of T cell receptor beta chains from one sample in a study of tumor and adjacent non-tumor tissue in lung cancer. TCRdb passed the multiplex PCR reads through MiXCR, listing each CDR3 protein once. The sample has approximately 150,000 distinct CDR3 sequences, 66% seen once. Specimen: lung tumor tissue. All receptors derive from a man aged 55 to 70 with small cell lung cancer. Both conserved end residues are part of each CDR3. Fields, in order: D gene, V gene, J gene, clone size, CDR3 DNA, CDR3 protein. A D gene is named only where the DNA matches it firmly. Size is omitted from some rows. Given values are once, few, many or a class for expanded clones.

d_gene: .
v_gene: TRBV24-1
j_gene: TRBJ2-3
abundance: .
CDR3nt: TGTGCCACCGGGCGGGACACAGATACGCAGTATTTT
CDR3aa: CATGRDTDTQYF

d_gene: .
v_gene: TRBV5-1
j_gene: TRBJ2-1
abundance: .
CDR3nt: TGCGCCAGCAGCCTAAATTCGGACATCTACAATGAGCAGTTCTTC
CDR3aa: CASSLNSDIYNEQFF

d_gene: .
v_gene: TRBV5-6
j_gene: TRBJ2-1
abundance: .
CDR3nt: .
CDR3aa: CASSLVASGSRGQLF

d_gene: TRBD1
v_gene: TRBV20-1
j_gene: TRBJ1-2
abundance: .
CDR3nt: TGCAGTGCTAGTCTGGACAGGGACGACTACACCTTC
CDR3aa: CSASLDRDDYTF

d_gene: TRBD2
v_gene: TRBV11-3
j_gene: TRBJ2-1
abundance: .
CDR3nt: TGTGCCAGCAGCTTAGAATGGTCTAGCGGGAGGTCGGGTGCTCAGTTCTTC
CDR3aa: CASSLEWSSGRSGAQFF

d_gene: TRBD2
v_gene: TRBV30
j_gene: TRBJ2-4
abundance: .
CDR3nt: TGTGCCTGGAGTGTACGAAGAAGGGAGGGCACTCAGTACTTC
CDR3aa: CAWSVRRREGTQYF

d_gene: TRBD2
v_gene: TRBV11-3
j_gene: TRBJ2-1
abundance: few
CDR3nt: TGCGCCAGCAACTCGAGACTAGCGGGAGGGCCCTACAATGAGCAGTTCTTC
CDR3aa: CASNSRLAGGPYNEQFF

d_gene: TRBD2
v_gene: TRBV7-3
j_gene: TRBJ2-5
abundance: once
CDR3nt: TGTGACAGCAGCGTCGGACTAGCGGGGGGTGAGACCCAGTACTTC
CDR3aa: CDSSVGLAGGETQYF

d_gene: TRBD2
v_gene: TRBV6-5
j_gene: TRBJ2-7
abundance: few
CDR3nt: TGTGCCAGCAGTTACTCAGGGCCTAGCGGAGCCTACGAGCAGTACTTC
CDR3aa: CASSYSGPSGAYEQYF

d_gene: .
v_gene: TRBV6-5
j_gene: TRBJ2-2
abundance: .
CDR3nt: TGTGCCAACTGCGGCGTGGGTCCGAACACCGGGGAGCTGTTTTTT
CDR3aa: CANCGVGPNTGELFF

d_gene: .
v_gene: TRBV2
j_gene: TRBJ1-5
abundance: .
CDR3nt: TGTGCCAGCAGGGGAGGACTGAATCAGCCCAAGCATTTT
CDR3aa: CASRGGLNQPKHF

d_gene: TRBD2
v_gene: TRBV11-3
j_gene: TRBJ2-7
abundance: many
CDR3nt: TGTGCCAGCAGCCGGACTAGGTCCTACGAGCAGTACTTC
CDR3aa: CASSRTRSYEQYF

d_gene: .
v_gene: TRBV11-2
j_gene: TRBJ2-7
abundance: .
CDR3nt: TGTGCCAGCAGTCAAGAGGAGCGGCGGCAATACTTC
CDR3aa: CASSQEERRQYF

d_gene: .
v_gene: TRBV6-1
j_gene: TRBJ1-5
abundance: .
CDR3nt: TGTGCCAGCAGTGACCAAGCAGGGTCCAAGCCCCAGCATTTT
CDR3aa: CASSDQAGSKPQHF

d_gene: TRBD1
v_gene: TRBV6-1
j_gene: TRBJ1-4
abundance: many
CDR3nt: TGTGCCAGCAGGGACAGGGGGCGAGGAGGCGAGCTTAATGAAAAACTGTTTTTT
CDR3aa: CASRDRGRGGELNEKLFF

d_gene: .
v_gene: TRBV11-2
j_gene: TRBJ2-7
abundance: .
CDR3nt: TGTGCCAGCAGCTTAGCTACAGGGAACCCCTCCTACGAGCAGTACTTC
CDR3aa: CASSLATGNPSYEQYF

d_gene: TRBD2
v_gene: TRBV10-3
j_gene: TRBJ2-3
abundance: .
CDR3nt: TGTGCCATACTAGCGGACCCCACAGATACGCAGTATTTT
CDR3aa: CAILADPTDTQYF

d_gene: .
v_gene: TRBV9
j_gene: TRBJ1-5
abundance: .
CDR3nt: TGTGCCAGCAGCCCCCGGGGGCTGGGGGATCAGCCCCAGCATTTT
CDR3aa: CASSPRGLGDQPQHF

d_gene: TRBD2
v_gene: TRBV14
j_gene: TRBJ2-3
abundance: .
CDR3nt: TGTGCCAGCAGCCCCTTTAGCGGGGCCGGCACAGATACGCAGTATTTT
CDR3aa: CASSPFSGAGTDTQYF

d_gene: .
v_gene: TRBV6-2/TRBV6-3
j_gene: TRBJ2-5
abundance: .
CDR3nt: TGTGCCAGCAGTTACCAGATAGGAGAATGGGCCCAAGAGGCCCAGTACTTC
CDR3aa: CASSYQIGEWAQEAQYF

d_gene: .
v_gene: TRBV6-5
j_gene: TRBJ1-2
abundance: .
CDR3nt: TGCGCCAGCACCCGCTTTTCCACAGTAGCTAACTATGGCTACACCTTC
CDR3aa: CASTRFSTVANYGYTF

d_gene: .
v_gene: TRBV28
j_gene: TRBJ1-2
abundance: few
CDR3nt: TGTGCCAGCAGTTTTCCGTTCGTAGGTGGCTACACCTTC
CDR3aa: CASSFPFVGGYTF

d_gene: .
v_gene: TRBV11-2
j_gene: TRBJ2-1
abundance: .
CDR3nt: TGTGCCGGCAGCTTAGACGGGCAGCTCTCCCACAATGAGCAGTTCTTC
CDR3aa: CAGSLDGQLSHNEQFF

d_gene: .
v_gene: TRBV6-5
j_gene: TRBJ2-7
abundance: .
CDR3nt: TGTGCCAGCAGTTACAGGGGTCCCCGGGACGAGCAGTACTTC
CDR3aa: CASSYRGPRDEQYF

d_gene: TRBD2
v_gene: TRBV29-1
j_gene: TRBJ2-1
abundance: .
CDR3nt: TGCAGCGTCGCTACGACTACCGGGAGGGCAGGTAATGAGCAGTTCTTC
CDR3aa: CSVATTTGRAGNEQFF

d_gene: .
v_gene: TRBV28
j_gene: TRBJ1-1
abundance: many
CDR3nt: TGTGCCAGCACCCCCCTAGTTACGAACACTGAAGCTTTCTTT
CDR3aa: CASTPLVTNTEAFF

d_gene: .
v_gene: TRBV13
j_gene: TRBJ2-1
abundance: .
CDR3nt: TGTGCCGGCAGCGCACGGACAGGAGGGAATGAGCAGTTCTTC
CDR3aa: CAGSARTGGNEQFF

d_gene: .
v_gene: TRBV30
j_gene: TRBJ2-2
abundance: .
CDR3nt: TGTGCCTCACTCTCGGGAGCTTCTAACACCGGGGAGCTGTTTTTT
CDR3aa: CASLSGASNTGELFF

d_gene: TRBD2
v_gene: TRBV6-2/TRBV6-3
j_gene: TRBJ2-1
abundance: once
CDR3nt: TGTACCAGCAGCCGACTAGCCTCCTACAATGAGCAGTTCTTC
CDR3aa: CTSSRLASYNEQFF

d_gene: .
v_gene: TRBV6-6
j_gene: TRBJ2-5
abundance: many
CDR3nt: TGTGCCAGCAGCCGACATTACCCGGGTGAGACCCAGTACTTC
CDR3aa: CASSRHYPGETQYF

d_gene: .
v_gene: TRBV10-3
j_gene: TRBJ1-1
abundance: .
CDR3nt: TGTGCCATCACCGGGGACGGATTTGGGAGGACTGAAGCTTTCTTT
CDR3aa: CAITGDGFGRTEAFF

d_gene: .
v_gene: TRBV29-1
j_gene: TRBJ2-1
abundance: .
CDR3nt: TGCAGCGCGAGGTTCGGGGGGCCTATCAATGAGCAGTTCTTC
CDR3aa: CSARFGGPINEQFF

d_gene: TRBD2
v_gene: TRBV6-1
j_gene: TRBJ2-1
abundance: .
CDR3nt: TGTGCCAGCAGTTGGGGGGGGAGGGAGCAGTTCTTC
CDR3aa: CASSWGGREQFF

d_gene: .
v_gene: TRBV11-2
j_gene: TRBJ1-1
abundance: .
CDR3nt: TGTGCAAACAGCCGAGTGAAAAGCGAAGCTTTCTTT
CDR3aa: CANSRVKSEAFF

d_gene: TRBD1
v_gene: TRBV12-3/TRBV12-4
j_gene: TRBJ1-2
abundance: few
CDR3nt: TGTGCCAGCAGTTTAGGGGACAGGAGCCATGGCTACACCTTC
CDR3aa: CASSLGDRSHGYTF

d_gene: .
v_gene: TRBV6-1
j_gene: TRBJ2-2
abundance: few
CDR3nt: TGTGCCAGGCTAGGGTTCAAGCGCACCGGGGAGCTGTTTTTT
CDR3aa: CARLGFKRTGELFF

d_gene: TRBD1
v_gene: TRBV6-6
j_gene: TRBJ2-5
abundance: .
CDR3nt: TGTGCCAGCGTCGGACAGGTCCAAGCGACCCAGTACTTC
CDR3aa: CASVGQVQATQYF

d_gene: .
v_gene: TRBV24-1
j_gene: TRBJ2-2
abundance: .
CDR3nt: TGTGCCACCAGTGATTCCCCTCCAAACACCGGGGAGCTGTTTTTT
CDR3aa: CATSDSPPNTGELFF

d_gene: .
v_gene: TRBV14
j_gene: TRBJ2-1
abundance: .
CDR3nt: TGTGCCAACAGCCAAGGGCGGAGGGTCCCACTGGATGAGCAGTTCTTC
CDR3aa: CANSQGRRVPLDEQFF

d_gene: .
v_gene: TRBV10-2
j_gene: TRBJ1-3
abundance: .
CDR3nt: TGCGCCAGCAGTGACCCGACAGAGACTGGAAACACCACATATTTT
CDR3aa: CASSDPTETGNTTYF

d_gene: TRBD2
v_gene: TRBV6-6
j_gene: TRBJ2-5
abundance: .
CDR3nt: TGTGCCAGCCGGCTAGCGGGAAGAGAGACCCAGTACTTC
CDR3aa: CASRLAGRETQYF

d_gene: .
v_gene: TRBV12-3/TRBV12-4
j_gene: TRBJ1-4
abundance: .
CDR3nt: TGTGTCCGCAGTCACTTTGAGCGGATCAGGGAAAAACTGTTTTTT
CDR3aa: CVRSHFERIREKLFF

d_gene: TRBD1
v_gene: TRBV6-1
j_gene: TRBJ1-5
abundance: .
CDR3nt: TGTGCCAATAGTGAATTCAGGGGGGCGGATCAGCCCCAGCTTTTT
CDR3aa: CANSEFRGADQPQLF

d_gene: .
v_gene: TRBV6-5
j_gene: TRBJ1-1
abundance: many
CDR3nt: TGTGCCAGCCGCCCGTCGGGGAAGAACACTGAAGCTTTCTTT
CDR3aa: CASRPSGKNTEAFF

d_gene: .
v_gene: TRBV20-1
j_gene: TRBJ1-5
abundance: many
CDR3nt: TGCAGTGCTAGACGTGACTTCAATCAGCCCCAGCATTTT
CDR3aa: CSARRDFNQPQHF

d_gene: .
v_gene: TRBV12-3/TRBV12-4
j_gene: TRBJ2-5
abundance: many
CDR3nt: TGTGCCAGCAGTTTAGACAGGAGCCAAGAGACCCAGTACTTC
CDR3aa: CASSLDRSQETQYF

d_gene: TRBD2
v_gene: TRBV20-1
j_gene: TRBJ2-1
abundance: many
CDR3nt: TGCAGTGCGCCGGGACTAGCGGAGTCCTACAATGAGCAGTTCTTC
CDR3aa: CSAPGLAESYNEQFF

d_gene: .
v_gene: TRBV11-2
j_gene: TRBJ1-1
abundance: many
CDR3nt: TGTGCCAGCAGCTCATACCCTATGGCAAGGAACACTGAAGCTTTCTTT
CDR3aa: CASSSYPMARNTEAFF

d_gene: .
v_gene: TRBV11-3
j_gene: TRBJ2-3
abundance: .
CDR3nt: TGTGCCAGCATCCCTGGGGTAAACGGCACAGATACGCAGTATTTT
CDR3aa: CASIPGVNGTDTQYF

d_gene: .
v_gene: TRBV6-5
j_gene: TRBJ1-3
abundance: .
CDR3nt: TGTGCCGCGGCGGGAATCTCTGGAAACACCATATATTTT
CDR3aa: CAAAGISGNTIYF

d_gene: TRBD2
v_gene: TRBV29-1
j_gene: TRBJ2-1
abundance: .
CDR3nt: TGCAGCGTTGAAGATCCAACGGGAGGGAGTAATGAGCGGTTCTTC
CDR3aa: CSVEDPTGGSNERFF

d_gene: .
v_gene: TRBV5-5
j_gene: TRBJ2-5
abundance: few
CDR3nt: TGTGCTAGCATAAGAACGGAGACCCAGTACTTC
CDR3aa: CASIRTETQYF

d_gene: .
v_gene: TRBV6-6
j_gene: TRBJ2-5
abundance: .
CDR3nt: TGTGCCAGTAGCCCCCCCGAAGCGGGAGAGACCCAGTACTTC
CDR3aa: CASSPPEAGETQYF

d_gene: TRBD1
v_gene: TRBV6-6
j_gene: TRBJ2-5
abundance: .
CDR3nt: TGTGCCAGCAGCGGACAGGGGCAAGAGACCCAGTACTTC
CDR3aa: CASSGQGQETQYF

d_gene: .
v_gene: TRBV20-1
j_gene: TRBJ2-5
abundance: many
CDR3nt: TGCAGTGCACCAGTGGGCGTTTGGGAGACCCAGTACTTC
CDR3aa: CSAPVGVWETQYF